This T cell receptor beta chain was identified during a study of blood T cell repertoires in COVID-19. Study information: The United States, Italy and Spain were the sources of the acute and convalescent COVID-19 samples. T cells, B-cell-depleted T cells, or PBMCs supplied cDNA or gDNA.

Some clones are missing from TCRdb's copy, which holds only in-frame ones; the method was immunoSEQ multiplex PCR. This sample carries 60,000 to 85,000 clones, less than 85% of them seen once, and the ten largest clones take 2.5% to 3%. The receptor was isolated from a human donor with acute or convalescent COVID-19. The donor label of this sample is uncertain. The sequencing sample was made of peripheral blood.

CDR3 in amino acids: CSGRQNTEAFF. CDR3 in DNA: TGCAGTGGCAGGCAAAACACTGAAGCTTTCTTT. V gene TRBV20-1 combines with J gene TRBJ1-1; no clear D. From germline, CDR1 is DFQATT and CDR2 SNEGSKA (reference sequence). Trimming pared 7 bases from V and 2 bases from J, leaving 8 bases between. The CDR3 has 11 residues.